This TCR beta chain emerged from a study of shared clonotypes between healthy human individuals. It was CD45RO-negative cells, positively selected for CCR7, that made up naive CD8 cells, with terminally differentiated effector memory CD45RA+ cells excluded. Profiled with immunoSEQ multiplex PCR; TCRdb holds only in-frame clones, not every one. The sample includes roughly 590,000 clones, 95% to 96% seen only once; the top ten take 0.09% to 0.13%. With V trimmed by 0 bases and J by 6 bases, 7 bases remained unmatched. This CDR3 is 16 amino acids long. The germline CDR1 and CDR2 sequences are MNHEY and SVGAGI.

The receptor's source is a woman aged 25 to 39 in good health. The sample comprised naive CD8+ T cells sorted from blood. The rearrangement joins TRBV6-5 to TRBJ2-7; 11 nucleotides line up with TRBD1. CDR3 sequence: CASSYSRGQGVGEQYF. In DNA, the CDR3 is TGTGCCAGCAGTTACTCGAGGGGACAGGGGGTGGGCGAGCAGTACTTC.